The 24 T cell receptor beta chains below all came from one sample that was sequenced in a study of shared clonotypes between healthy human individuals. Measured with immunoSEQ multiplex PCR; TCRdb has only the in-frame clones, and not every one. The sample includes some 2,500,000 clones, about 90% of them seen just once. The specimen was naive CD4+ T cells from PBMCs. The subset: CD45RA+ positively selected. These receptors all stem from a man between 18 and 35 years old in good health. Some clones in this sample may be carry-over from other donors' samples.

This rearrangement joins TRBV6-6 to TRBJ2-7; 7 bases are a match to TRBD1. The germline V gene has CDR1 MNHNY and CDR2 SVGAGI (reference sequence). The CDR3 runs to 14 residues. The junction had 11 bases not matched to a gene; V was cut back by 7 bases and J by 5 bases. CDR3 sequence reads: CASTQPTGSHEQYF. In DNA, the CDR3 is TGTGCCAGCACCCAACCGACAGGGTCCCACGAGCAGTACTTC.

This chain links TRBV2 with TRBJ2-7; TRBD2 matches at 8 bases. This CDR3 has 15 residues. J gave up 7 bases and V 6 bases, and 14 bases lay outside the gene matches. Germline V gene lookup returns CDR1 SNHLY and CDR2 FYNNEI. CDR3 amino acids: CASRPTSGRAGEQYF. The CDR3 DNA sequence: TGTGCCAGCAGACCTACTAGCGGAAGAGCGGGGGAGCAGTACTTC.

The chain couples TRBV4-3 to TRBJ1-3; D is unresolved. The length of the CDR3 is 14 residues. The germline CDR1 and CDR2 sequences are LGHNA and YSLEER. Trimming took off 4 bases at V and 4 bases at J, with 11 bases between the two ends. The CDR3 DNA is TGCGCCAGCAGCCCTACCGGGTACGGAAACACCATATATTTT. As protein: CASSPTGYGNTIYF.

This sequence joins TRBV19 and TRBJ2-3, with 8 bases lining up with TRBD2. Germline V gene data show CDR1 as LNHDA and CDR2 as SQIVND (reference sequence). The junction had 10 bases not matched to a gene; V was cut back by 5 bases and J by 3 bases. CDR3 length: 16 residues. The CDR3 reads CASSPGPGGGTDTQYF. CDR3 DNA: TGTGCCAGTAGTCCCGGCCCCGGCGGGGGGACAGATACGCAGTATTTT.

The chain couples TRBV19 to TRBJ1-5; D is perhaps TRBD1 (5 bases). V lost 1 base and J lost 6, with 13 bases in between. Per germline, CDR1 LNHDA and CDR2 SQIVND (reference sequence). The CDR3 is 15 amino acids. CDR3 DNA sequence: TGTGCCAGTAGTATAGTTGCAGCAAGGGGTCAGCCCCAGCATTTT. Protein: CASSIVAARGQPQHF.

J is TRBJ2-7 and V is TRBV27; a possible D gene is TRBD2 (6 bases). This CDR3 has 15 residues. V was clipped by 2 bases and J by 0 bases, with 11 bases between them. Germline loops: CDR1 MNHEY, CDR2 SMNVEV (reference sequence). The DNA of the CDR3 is TGTGCCAGCAGTTTAGCGGGGCACAACTCCTACGAGCAGTACTTC. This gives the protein CASSLAGHNSYEQYF.

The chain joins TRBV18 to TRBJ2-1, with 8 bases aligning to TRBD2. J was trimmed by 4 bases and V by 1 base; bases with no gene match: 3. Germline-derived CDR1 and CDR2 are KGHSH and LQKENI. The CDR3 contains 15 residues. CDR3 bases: TGTGCCAGCTCACCACTAGCGGGACTTTACAATGAGCAGTTCTTC. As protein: CASSPLAGLYNEQFF.

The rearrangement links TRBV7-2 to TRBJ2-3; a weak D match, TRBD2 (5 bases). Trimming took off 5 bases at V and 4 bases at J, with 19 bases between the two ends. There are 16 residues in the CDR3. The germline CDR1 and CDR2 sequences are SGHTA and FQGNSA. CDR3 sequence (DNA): TGTGCCAGCAGCGTCAGAGGAAGCCAGAGGGCAGATACGCAGTATTTT. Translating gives CASSVRGSQRADTQYF.

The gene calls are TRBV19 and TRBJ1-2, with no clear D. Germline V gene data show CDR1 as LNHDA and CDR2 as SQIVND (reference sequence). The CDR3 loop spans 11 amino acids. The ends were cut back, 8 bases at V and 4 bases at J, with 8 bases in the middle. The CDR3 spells CASFNTYGYTF. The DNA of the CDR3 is TGTGCCAGTTTTAACACCTATGGCTACACCTTC.

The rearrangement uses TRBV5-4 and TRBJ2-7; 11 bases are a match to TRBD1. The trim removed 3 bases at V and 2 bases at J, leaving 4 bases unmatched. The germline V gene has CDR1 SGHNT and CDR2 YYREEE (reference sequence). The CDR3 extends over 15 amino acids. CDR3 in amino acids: CASSSPGQGAYEQYF. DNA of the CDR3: TGTGCCAGCAGCTCCCCGGGACAGGGGGCCTACGAGCAGTACTTC.

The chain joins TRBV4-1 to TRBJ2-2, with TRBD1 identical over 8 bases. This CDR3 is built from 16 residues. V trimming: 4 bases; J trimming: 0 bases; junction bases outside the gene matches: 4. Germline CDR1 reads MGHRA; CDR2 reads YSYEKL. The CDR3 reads CASSRQGSSNTGELFF. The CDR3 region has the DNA TGCGCCAGCAGCCGACAGGGGTCTTCGAACACCGGGGAGCTGTTTTTT.

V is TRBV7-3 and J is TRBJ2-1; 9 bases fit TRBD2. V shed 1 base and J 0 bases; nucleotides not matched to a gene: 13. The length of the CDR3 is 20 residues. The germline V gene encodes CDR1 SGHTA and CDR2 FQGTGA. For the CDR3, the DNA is TGTGCCAGCAGCTTAATACCTAGCGGGAAAGGATCAAGCTCCTACAATGAGCAGTTCTTC. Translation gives CASSLIPSGKGSSSYNEQFF.

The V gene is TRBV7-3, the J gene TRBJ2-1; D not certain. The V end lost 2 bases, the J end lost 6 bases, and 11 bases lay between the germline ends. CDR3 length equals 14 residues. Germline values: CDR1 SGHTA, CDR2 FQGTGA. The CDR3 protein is CASSLFPGTNEQFF. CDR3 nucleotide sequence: TGTGCCAGCAGCTTATTCCCGGGTACCAATGAGCAGTTCTTC.

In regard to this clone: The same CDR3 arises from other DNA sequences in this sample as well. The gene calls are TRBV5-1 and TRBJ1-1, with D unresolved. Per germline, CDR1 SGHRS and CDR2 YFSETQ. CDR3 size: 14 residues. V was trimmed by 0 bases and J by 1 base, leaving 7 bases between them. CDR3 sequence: CASSLAVGNTEAFF. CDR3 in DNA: TGCGCCAGCAGCTTGGCCGTTGGGAACACTGAAGCTTTCTTT.

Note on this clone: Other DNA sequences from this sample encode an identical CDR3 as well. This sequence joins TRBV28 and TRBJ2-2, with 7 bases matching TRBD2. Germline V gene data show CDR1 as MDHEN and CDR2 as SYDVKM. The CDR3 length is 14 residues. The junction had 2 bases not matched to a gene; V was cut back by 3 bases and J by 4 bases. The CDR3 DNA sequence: TGTGCCAGCAGTTTGGCGGGAGTCACCGGGGAGCTGTTTTTT. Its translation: CASSLAGVTGELFF.

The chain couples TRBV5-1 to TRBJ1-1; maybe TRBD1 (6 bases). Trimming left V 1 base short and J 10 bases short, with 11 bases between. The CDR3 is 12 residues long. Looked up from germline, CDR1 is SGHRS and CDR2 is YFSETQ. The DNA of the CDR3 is TGCGCCAGCAGCTTGCCGGGGGCTTCAGCTTTCTTT. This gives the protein CASSLPGASAFF.

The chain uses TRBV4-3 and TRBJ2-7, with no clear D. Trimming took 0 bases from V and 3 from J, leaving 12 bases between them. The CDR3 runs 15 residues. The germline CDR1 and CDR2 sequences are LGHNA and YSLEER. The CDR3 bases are TGCGCCAGCAGCCAAGATTGGACGGAGTACTACGAGCAGTACTTC. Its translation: CASSQDWTEYYEQYF.

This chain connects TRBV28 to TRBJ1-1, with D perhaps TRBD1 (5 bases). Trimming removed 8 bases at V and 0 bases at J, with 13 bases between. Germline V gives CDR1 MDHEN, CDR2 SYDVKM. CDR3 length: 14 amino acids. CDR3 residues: CASRGLGLNTEAFF. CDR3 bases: TGTGCCAGCCGGGGGTTGGGTTTGAACACTGAAGCTTTCTTT.

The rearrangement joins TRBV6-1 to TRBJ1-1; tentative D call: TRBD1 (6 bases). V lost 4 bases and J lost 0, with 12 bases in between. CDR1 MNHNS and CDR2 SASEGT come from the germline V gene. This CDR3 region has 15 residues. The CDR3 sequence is CASSGTARMNTEAFF. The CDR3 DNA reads TGTGCCAGCAGTGGGACAGCTCGGATGAACACTGAAGCTTTCTTT.

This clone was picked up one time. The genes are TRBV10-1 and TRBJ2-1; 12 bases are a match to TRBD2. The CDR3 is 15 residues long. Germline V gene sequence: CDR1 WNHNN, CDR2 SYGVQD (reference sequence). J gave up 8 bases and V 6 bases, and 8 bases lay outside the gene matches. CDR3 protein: CASSTGTSGLYEQFF. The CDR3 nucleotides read TGCGCCAGCAGCACAGGGACTAGCGGGTTATATGAGCAGTTCTTC.

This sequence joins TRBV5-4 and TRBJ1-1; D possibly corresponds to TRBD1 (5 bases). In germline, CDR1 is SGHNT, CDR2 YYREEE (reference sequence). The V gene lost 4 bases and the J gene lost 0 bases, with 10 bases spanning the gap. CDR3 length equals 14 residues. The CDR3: CASSERQMNTEAFF. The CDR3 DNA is TGTGCCAGCAGCGAGCGACAGATGAACACTGAAGCTTTCTTT.

In DNA form, the CDR3 reads TGCAGCGTACCAGGACAGAATGAAAAACTGTTTTTT. Residues: CSVPGQNEKLFF. The rearrangement links TRBV29-1 to TRBJ1-4, with D possibly being TRBD1 (6 bases). Per germline, CDR1 SQVTM and CDR2 ANQGSEA. V lost 6 bases and J 5 bases, leaving 10 bases between the germline ends. The CDR3 covers 12 residues. Full variable domain (remainder filled in from reference TRBV29-1 and TRBJ1-4): SAVISQKPSRDICQRGTSLTIQCQVDSQVTMMFWYRQQPGQSLTLIATANQGSEATYESGFVIDKFPISRPNLTFSTLTVSNMSPEDSSIYLCSVPGQNEKLFFGSGTQLSVL.

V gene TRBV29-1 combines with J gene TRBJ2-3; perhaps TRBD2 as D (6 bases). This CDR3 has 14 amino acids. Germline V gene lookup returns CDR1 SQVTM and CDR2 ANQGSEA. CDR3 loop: CMAGGGWLGDTQYF. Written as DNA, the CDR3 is TGCATGGCAGGCGGAGGGTGGTTAGGAGATACGCAGTATTTT.

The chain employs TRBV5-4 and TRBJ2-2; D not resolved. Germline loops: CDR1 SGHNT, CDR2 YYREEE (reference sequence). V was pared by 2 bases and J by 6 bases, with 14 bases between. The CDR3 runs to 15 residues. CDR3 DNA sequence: TGTGCCAGCAGCTTTGGATTACCGACGGCCGGGGAGCTGTTTTTT. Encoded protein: CASSFGLPTAGELFF.